The 23 T cell receptor beta chains listed next were all sequenced from one sample in a study of T cell responses to AZD1222 COVID-19 vaccine. Produced via immunoSEQ multiplex PCR; TCRdb's table is partial and in-frame only. This sample yields more than 250,000 clones, of which approximately 93% are seen a single time; approximately 0.52% belongs to the top ten. The sample here was peripheral blood, taken on day 0 of AZD1222 vaccination. These receptor sequences come from an adult in good health.

V is TRBV2 and J is TRBJ2-2; D possibly corresponds to TRBD1 (6 bases). V was cut by 4 bases and J by 4 bases, with 10 bases left in between. Germline CDR1 SNHLY, CDR2 FYNNEI. The CDR3 is 14 residues long. Here the CDR3 DNA reads TGTGCCAGCAGTGCTGGGACAACCACCGGGGAGCTGTTTTTT. Translation: CASSAGTTTGELFF.

The chain joins TRBV28 to TRBJ2-7; no clear D gene. The V gene's germline CDR1 is MDHEN and CDR2 SYDVKM. This CDR3 region has 15 residues. Trimming took 6 bases from V and 3 from J, leaving 18 bases between them. The CDR3 loop reads CASSPTQLGHYEQYF. DNA of the CDR3: TGTGCCAGCAGCCCCACGCAATTAGGCCACTACGAGCAGTACTTC.

Only one count was recorded for this clone. The J gene is TRBJ2-1, the V gene TRBV29-1; perhaps TRBD1 as D (5 bases). Germline V gene data show CDR1 as SQVTM and CDR2 as ANQGSEA. This CDR3 is built from 10 residues. V was trimmed by 2 bases and J by 9 bases, leaving 5 bases between them. The CDR3 loop reads CSVEQGEQFF. The CDR3 DNA sequence: TGCAGCGTTGAACAGGGTGAGCAGTTCTTC.

The V and J genes are TRBV10-1 and TRBJ2-1, with 11 positions matching TRBD2. The CDR3 contains 15 residues. Germline V gene sequence: CDR1 WNHNN, CDR2 SYGVQD (reference sequence). The J segment lost 7 bases and the V segment lost 0 bases, leaving 2 bases of the junction unmatched. The CDR3 reads CASSESRLAGNEQFF. CDR3 in DNA: TGCGCCAGCAGTGAGTCGAGACTAGCGGGGAATGAGCAGTTCTTC.

This chain connects TRBV10-2 to TRBJ1-6, with TRBD1 identical over 8 bases. There are 16 residues in the CDR3. The junction had 16 bases not matched to a gene; V was cut back by 7 bases and J by 11 bases. From germline, CDR1 is WSHSY and CDR2 SAAADI. CDR3: CASTSNRGVYWAPLHF. CDR3 DNA: TGCGCCAGCACAAGTAACAGGGGGGTTTATTGGGCACCCCTCCACTTT.

The chain has TRBV27 and TRBJ2-6; D gene uncertain. The CDR3 contains 15 residues. The V and J ends lost 7 bases and 0 bases respectively, with 10 bases between them. Germline V gene sequence: CDR1 MNHEY, CDR2 SMNVEV (reference sequence). The CDR3 DNA follows: TGTGCCAGCATGGAATTTCGCTCTGGGGCCAACGTCCTGACTTTC. It encodes CASMEFRSGANVLTF.

The CDR3: CASSEAFWGGGYTF. CDR3 DNA: TGTGCCAGCAGTGAAGCGTTCTGGGGTGGAGGCTACACCTTC. V is TRBV6-1 and J is TRBJ1-2; D gene ambiguous. The germline CDR1 and CDR2 sequences are MNHNS and SASEGT. V was trimmed by 0 bases and J by 8 bases, leaving 13 bases between them. CDR3 length equals 14 residues.

V gene TRBV6-5 combines with J gene TRBJ2-2; the match to TRBD2 covers 8 bases. The CDR3 sequence is 14 residues long. Per germline, CDR1 MNHEY and CDR2 SVGAGI. The V and J ends lost 5 bases and 1 base, in that order; junction bases with no gene match: 0. CDR3 in DNA: TGTGCCAGCAGTACTAGCGGGAACACCGGGGAGCTGTTTTTT. Its translation is CASSTSGNTGELFF.

V is TRBV3-1 (or the pseudogene TRBV3-2) and J is TRBJ1-3; no firm D call. The germline V gene encodes CDR1 LGHDT and CDR2 YNNKEL (reference sequence). This CDR3 region has 16 residues. Trimming left V 4 bases short and J 0 bases short, with 13 bases between. The CDR3 here is CASSRGGRNSGNTIYF. In DNA form, the CDR3 reads TGTGCCAGCAGCCGGGGAGGACGGAACTCTGGAAACACCATATATTTT.

This clone came up once. The chain carries TRBV6-2 or TRBV6-3 and TRBJ2-1, with 8 bases matching TRBD2. Losses at the gene ends were 0 bases for V and 13 bases for J; bases not matched to a gene: 8. CDR1 MNHEY and CDR2 SVGEGT come from the germline V gene. The CDR3 is 14 amino acids. The CDR3 DNA is TGTGCCAGCAGTTACTCGACCAGCGGGGGTACTCAGTTCTTC. Its translation: CASSYSTSGGTQFF.

The CDR3, as DNA: TGTGCCAGCAGTTCGGCAGGGGTGGGCGAGCAGTACTTC. Its translation: CASSSAGVGEQYF. The chain combines TRBV9 with TRBJ2-7, with D maybe TRBD1 (6 bases). From germline, CDR1 is SGDLS and CDR2 YYNGEE. The CDR3 is 13 residues long. V shed 5 bases and J shed 6 bases, with 15 bases lying between them.

The chain has TRBV3-1 (or the pseudogene TRBV3-2) and TRBJ1-2; 9 nucleotides align to TRBD1. This CDR3 contains 18 residues. The V gene end was trimmed by 1 base and the J gene end by 2 bases; junction bases not matched to a gene: 11. In germline, CDR1 is LGHDT, CDR2 YNNKEL (reference sequence). The DNA of the CDR3 is TGTGCCAGCAGCCAAGCCAGGACGAAGACAGGGGGGAACTATGGCTACACCTTC. Its translation: CASSQARTKTGGNYGYTF.

The rearrangement joins TRBV20-1 to TRBJ2-2; D gene ambiguous. Trimming removed 3 bases at V and 3 bases at J, with 11 bases between. Germline V gene lookup returns CDR1 DFQATT and CDR2 SNEGSKA (reference sequence). The CDR3 covers 14 residues. CDR3 in amino acids: CSASLTVDTGELFF. CDR3 bases: TGCAGTGCTAGTTTGACGGTGGACACCGGGGAGCTGTTTTTT.

This chain uses TRBV29-1 with TRBJ2-1, with TRBD2 matching over 12 bases. From germline, CDR1 is SQVTM and CDR2 ANQGSEA. This CDR3 is 16 amino acids long. With 7 bases clipped from V and 1 base from J, the junction kept 8 bases outside the gene matches. CDR3 region: CSDASGRANSYNEQFF. CDR3 nucleotides: TGCAGCGACGCTAGCGGGAGGGCCAATTCCTACAATGAGCAGTTCTTC.

The rearrangement uses TRBV6-1 and TRBJ1-2; maybe TRBD1 (6 bases). The CDR3 contains 15 residues. With 3 bases removed from V and 4 bases from J, the gap between germline ends came to 15 bases. Germline V gives CDR1 MNHNS, CDR2 SASEGT. Here the CDR3 DNA reads TGTGCCAGCAGTGATGTACAGGGATTTCTCTATGGCTACACCTTC. This gives the protein CASSDVQGFLYGYTF.

The J gene is TRBJ2-7, the V gene TRBV6-5, with 9 bases that match TRBD1. From germline, CDR1 is MNHEY and CDR2 SVGAGI. Trimming cost V 6 bases and J 3 bases; bases outside gene matches: 6. This CDR3 is 14 amino acids long. In nucleotides, the CDR3 is TGTGCCAGCAGGGGCCCGGGACAGGGCTACGAGCAGTACTTC. Its translation is CASRGPGQGYEQYF.

This rearrangement joins TRBV3-1 (or the pseudogene TRBV3-2) to TRBJ1-2; 7 nucleotides agree with TRBD1. Germline loops: CDR1 LGHDT, CDR2 YNNKEL (reference sequence). V lost 7 bases, J lost 7 bases, and 6 bases stayed unmatched. The CDR3 has 12 residues. The CDR3 coding sequence is TGTGCCAGCACCGCTGACAGGGTTGGCTACACCTTC. Translation: CASTADRVGYTF.

The V gene is TRBV19, the J gene TRBJ1-2; 7 bases are shared with TRBD1. The germline CDR1 and CDR2 sequences are LNHDA and SQIVND (reference sequence). This CDR3 region has 15 residues. V lost 7 bases to trimming and J lost 8 bases; unmatched junction nucleotides: 16. CDR3 DNA sequence: TGTGCCAGTAAGACCGGGACAGCGTTCCTCTGGGGCTACACCTTC. Translating gives CASKTGTAFLWGYTF.

This clone was counted once. V and J are TRBV2 and TRBJ1-1; no clear D. V lost 2 bases, J lost 6 bases, and 7 bases lay in between. The CDR3 totals 12 residues. CDR1 SNHLY and CDR2 FYNNEI come from the germline V gene. This chain's CDR3 is CASSEPEPEAFF. In DNA, the CDR3 is TGTGCCAGCAGTGAACCGGAGCCTGAAGCTTTCTTT.

The CDR3 coding sequence is TGTGCCAGCAGCTTAGTAACAGGGCCCCCTAATTCACCCCTCCACTTT. Its translation: CASSLVTGPPNSPLHF. The chain carries TRBV11-2 and TRBJ1-6; a weak D match, TRBD1 (6 bases). Germline loops: CDR1 SGHAT, CDR2 FQNNGV. The germline V and J ends were trimmed by 1 base and 6 bases, with 13 bases remaining between them. This CDR3 region has 16 residues.

The DNA for the CDR3 is TGTGCCAGCGTAACAGGGACCTATGGCTACACCTTC. Translating it yields CASVTGTYGYTF. The chain has TRBV28 and TRBJ1-2; D may be TRBD1 (6 bases). Trimming removed 8 bases at V and 4 bases at J, with 11 bases between. This CDR3 region has 12 residues. In germline, CDR1 is MDHEN, CDR2 SYDVKM.

This chain joins TRBV6-5 and TRBJ1-2; 7 bases line up with TRBD1. Germline-derived CDR1 and CDR2 are MNHEY and SVGAGI. Trimming removed 4 bases from V and 5 bases from J; junction bases left unmatched: 7. This CDR3 spans 14 amino acids. In DNA, the CDR3 is TGTGCCAGCAGTTCTCGGGGACAGACTTATGGCTACACCTTC. It translates to CASSSRGQTYGYTF.

This chain connects TRBV28 to TRBJ2-7; tentative D call: TRBD2 (5 bases). With 5 bases removed from V and 12 bases from J, the gap between germline ends came to 17 bases. Looked up from germline, CDR1 is MDHEN and CDR2 is SYDVKM. The CDR3 loop spans 12 amino acids. The CDR3 nucleotides read TGTGCCAGCAGTCGGCAGCCCCCGGGGTTGTACTTC. Residues: CASSRQPPGLYF.